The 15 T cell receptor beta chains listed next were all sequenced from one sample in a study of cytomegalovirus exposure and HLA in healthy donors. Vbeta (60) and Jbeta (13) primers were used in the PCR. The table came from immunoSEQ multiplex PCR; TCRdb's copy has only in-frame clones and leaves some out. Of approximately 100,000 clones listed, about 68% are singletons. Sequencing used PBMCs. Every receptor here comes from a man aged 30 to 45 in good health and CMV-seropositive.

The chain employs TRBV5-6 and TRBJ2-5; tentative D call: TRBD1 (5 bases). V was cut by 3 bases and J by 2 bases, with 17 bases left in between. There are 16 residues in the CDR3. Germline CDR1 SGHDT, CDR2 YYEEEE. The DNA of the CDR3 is TGTGCCAGCAGCTCCCGGTCCCAGGGAAAGCAAGAGACCCAGTACTTC. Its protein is CASSSRSQGKQETQYF.

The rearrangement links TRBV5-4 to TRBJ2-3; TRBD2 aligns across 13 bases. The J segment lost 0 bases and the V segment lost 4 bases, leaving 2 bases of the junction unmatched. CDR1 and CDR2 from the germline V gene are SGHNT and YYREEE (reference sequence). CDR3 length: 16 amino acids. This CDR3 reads CASSRGLAGSTDTQYF. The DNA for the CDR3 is TGTGCCAGCAGCCGGGGACTAGCGGGGAGCACAGATACGCAGTATTTT.

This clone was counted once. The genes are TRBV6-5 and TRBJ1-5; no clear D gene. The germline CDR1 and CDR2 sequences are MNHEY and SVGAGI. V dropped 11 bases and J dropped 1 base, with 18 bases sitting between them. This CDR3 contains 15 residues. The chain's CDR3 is CARGDGVWSNQPQHF. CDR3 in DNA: TGTGCCCGTGGAGACGGGGTCTGGAGCAATCAGCCCCAGCATTTT.

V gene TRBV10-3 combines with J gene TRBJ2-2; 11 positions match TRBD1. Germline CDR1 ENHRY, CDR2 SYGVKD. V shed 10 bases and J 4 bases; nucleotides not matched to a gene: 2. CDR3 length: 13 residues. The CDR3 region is CATGQGGTGELFF. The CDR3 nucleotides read TGTGCCACGGGACAGGGGGGCACCGGGGAGCTGTTTTTT.

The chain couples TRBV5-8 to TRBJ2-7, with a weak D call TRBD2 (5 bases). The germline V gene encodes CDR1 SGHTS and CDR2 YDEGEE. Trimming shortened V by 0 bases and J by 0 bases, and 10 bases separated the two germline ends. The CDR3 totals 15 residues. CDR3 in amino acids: CASSLEAGSSYEQYF. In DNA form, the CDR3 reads TGTGCCAGCAGCTTGGAGGCGGGTTCCTCCTACGAGCAGTACTTC.

Here the CDR3 DNA reads TGTGCCAGCAGTCTAGCGGGGGGCACTTATGAGCAGTTCTTC. Its protein product is CASSLAGGTYEQFF. This chain connects TRBV7-9 to TRBJ2-1; 11 positions match TRBD2. The CDR3 has 14 residues. Per germline, CDR1 SEHNR and CDR2 FQNEAQ (reference sequence). Losses at the gene ends were 6 bases for V and 8 bases for J; bases not matched to a gene: 6.

The CDR3 DNA follows: TGCGCCAGCAGCGGACAGAACCAAGAGACCCAGTACTTC. Translation: CASSGQNQETQYF. The chain employs TRBV5-1 and TRBJ2-5; TRBD1 is a possible D gene (6 bases). The germline gives CDR1 SGHRS, CDR2 YFSETQ. CDR3 length: 13 amino acids. Trimming left V 4 bases short and J 0 bases short, with 7 bases between.

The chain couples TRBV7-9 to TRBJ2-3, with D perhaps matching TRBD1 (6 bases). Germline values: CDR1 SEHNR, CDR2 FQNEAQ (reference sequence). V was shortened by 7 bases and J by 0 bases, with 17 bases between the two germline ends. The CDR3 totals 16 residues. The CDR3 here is CASNEQGTTSTDTQYF. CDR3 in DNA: TGTGCCAGCAACGAACAGGGCACCACTAGCACAGATACGCAGTATTTT.

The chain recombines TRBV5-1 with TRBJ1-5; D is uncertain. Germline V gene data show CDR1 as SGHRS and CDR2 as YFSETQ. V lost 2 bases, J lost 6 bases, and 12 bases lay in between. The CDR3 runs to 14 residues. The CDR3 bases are TGCGCCAGCAGCTTATTAGGAGAAGGTCAGCCCCAGCATTTT. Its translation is CASSLLGEGQPQHF.

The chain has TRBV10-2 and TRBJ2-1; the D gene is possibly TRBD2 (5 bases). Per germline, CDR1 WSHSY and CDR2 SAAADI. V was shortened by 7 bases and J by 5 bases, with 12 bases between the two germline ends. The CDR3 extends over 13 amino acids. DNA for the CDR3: TGCGCCAGCACCTGGGCCGGGGACAATGAGCAGTTCTTC. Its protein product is CASTWAGDNEQFF.

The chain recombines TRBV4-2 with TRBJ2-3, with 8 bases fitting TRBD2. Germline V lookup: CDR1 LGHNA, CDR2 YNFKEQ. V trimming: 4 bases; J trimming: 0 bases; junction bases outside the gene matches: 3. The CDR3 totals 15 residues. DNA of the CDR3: TGTGCCAGCAGCCCCGGGGGGGTTAGCACAGATACGCAGTATTTT. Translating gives CASSPGGVSTDTQYF.

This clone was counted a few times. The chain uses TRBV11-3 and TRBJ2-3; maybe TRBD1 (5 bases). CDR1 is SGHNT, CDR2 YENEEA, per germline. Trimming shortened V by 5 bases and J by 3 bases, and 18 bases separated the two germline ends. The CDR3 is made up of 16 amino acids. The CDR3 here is CASSPQGTVGTDTQYF. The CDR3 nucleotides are TGTGCCAGCAGCCCGCAGGGTACAGTGGGGACAGATACGCAGTATTTT.

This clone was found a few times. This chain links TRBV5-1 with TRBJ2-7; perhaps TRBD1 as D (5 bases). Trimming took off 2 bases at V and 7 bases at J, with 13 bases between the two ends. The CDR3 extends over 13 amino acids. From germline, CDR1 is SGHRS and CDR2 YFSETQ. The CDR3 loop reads CASSLESRAEQYF. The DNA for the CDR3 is TGCGCCAGCAGCTTAGAAAGCAGGGCGGAGCAGTACTTC. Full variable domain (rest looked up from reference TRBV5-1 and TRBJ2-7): KAGVTQTPRYLIKTRGQQVTLSCSPISGHRSVSWYQQTPGQGLQFLFEYFSETQRNKGNFPGRFSGRQFSNSRSEMNVSTLELGDSALYLCASSLESRAEQYFGPGTRLTVT.

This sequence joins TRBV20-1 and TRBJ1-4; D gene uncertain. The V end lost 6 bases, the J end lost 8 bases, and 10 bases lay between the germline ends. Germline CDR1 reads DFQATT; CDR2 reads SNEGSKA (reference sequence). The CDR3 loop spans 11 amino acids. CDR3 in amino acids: CSASPGEKLFF. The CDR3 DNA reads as TGCAGTGCGTCACCGGGGGAAAAACTGTTTTTT.

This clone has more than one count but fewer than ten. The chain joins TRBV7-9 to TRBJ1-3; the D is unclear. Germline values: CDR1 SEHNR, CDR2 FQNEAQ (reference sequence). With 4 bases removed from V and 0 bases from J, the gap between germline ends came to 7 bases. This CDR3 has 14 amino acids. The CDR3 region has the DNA TGTGCCAGCAGCTGGGCCGTCTCTGGAAACACCATATATTTT. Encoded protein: CASSWAVSGNTIYF.